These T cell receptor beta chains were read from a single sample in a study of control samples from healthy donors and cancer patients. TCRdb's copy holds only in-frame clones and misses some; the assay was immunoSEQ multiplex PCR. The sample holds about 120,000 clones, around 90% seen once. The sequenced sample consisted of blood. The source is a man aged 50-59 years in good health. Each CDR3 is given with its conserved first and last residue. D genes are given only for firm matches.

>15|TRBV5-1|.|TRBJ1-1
TGCGCCAGCAGCTTGAACAGGGCCCTGAACACTGAAGCTTTCTTT
CASSLNRALNTEAFF
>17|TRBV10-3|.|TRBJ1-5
TGTGCCATCAGTGAGGGTACCGGGAGCATCGGTAATCAGCCCCAGCATTTT
CAISEGTGSIGNQPQHF
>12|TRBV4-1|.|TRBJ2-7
TGCGCCAGCAGCTCCAGTATCTACGAGCAGTACTTC
CASSSSIYEQYF
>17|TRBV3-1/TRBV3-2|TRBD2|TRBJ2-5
TGTGCCAGCAGCCAAGGGAGACTACTAGCGGGGGGAGAGACCCAGTACTTC
CASSQGRLLAGGETQYF
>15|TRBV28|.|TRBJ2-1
TGTGCCAGCCGTATGGTCAGTGCCGCCTACAATGAGCAGTTCTTC
CASRMVSAAYNEQFF
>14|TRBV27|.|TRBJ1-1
TGTGCCACCATAAAGGGGGGAATGAACACTGAAGCTTTCTTT
CATIKGGMNTEAFF
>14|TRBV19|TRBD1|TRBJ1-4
TGTGCCAGTACCAAGGGACAGGGGGTTGAAAAACTGTTTTTT
CASTKGQGVEKLFF
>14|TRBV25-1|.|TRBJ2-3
TGTGCCACCGAGACAGCTTCAGGCACAGATACGCAGTATTTT
CATETASGTDTQYF
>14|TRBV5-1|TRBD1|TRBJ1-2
TGCGCCAGCAGCGACCAGACAGGGGACTATGGCTACACCTTC
CASSDQTGDYGYTF
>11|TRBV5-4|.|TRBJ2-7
TGTGCCAGCAGCCTGGGGCCTGAGCAGTACTTC
CASSLGPEQYF
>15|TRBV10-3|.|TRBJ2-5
TGTGCCATCAGTGAAGTGGATGACCCACAAGAGACCCAGTACTTC
CAISEVDDPQETQYF